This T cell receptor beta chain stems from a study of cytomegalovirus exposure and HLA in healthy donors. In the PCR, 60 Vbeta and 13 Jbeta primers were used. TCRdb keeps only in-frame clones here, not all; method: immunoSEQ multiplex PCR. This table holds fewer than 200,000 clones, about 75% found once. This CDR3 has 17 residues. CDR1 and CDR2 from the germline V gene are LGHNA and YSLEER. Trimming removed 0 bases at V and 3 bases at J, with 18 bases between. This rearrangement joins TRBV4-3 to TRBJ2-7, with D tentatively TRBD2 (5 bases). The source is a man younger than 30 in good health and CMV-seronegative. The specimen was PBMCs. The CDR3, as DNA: TGCGCCAGCAGCCAAGATTCTTTTCGGGGTAAGGGCTACGAGCAGTACTTC. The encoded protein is CASSQDSFRGKGYEQYF.